The rows below give T cell receptor beta chains drawn from one sample of a study of blood T cell repertoires in COVID-19. Sequenced by immunoSEQ multiplex PCR; TCRdb stores in-frame clones only, minus some. The sample records around 160,000 clones, around 90% being singletons. The sequenced sample consisted of peripheral blood. The receptors stem from a man aged 60 to 69 with active or convalescent COVID-19. The CDR3 runs from the conserved cysteine through the conserved F or W. The order of the fields is V gene, clone size, D gene, J gene, CDR3 DNA, CDR3 protein. A D gene is named only where the DNA matches it firmly. A row's size may be missing; if present it is once, few, many or a size class.

TRBV12-5	NA	NA	TRBJ1-1	TGTGCTAGTGGTTCCCCCACGCTCGGCAGGGGATTTAACACTGAAGCTTTCTTT	CASGSPTLGRGFNTEAFF
TRBV6-2/TRBV6-3	NA	NA	TRBJ2-7	TGTGCCAGCAGTTACCCCGCCACAGGGAACTACGAGCAGTACTTC	CASSYPATGNYEQYF
TRBV29-1	NA	NA	TRBJ1-3	TGCAGCGTCGGCTCCCGACGGGATGGAAACACCATATATTTT	CSVGSRRDGNTIYF
TRBV6-1	NA	NA	TRBJ2-5	TGTGCCAGCAGTGAACACCTAGTCACCCAGTACTTC	CASSEHLVTQYF
TRBV19	NA	NA	TRBJ1-2	TGTGCCAGTAGTCGGACAGCCTTAGGTTCCTATGGCTACACCTTC	CASSRTALGSYGYTF
TRBV10-3	NA	NA	TRBJ1-4	TGTGCCATCAGTGAGGGCAGGCGACAGACTAATGAAAAACTGTTTTTT	CAISEGRRQTNEKLFF
TRBV6-1	NA	NA	TRBJ2-1	TGTGCCAGCAGTGACCGAGAGGACAGACGTTGGGGTGAGCAGTTCTTC	CASSDREDRRWGEQFF
TRBV5-1	NA	NA	TRBJ2-3	TGCGCCAGCAGGACGGGGGAAAGCACAGATACGCAGTATTTT	CASRTGESTDTQYF
TRBV6-2/TRBV6-3	NA	TRBD1	TRBJ2-7	TGTGCCAGCAGTCAAATACAGGGGGCGAACTACGAGCAGTACTTC	CASSQIQGANYEQYF
TRBV9	NA	TRBD1	TRBJ1-2	TGTGCCAGCAGCGGATTAAAACCGGGACAGGGTAATGGCTACACCTTC	CASSGLKPGQGNGYTF
TRBV7-8	once	NA	TRBJ1-4	TGTGCCAGCAGCCCTAGTGCCCAGATTAATGAAAAACTGTTTTTT	CASSPSAQINEKLFF
TRBV4-2	once	NA	TRBJ1-6	TGTGCCAGCAGCCAAGGGGACACCCCATCCGGATCACCCCTCCACTTT	CASSQGDTPSGSPLHF
TRBV4-1	NA	NA	TRBJ1-3	TGCGCCAGCAGGACCGACAGCCTCTCTGGAAACACCATATATTTT	CASRTDSLSGNTIYF
TRBV30	NA	NA	TRBJ1-6	TGTGCCTGGAAACCCAGTAATTCACCCCTCCACTTT	CAWKPSNSPLHF
TRBV28	NA	NA	TRBJ1-5	TGTGCCAGTAGGAGAGGACAGAGCAATCAGCCCCAGCATTTT	CASRRGQSNQPQHF
TRBV7-2	NA	TRBD2	TRBJ2-7	TGTGCCAGCAGCTTAACTAGCGGGGACTACGAGCAGTACTTC	CASSLTSGDYEQYF
TRBV27	once	TRBD2	TRBJ2-1	TGTGCCAGCAGTAACCTAGCGGGGGGCGGGAATGAGCAGTTCTTC	CASSNLAGGGNEQFF
TRBV5-1	NA	NA	TRBJ1-1	TGCGCCAGCAGCTTGGACGGGCAGGGCCTGAACACTGAAGCTTTCTTT	CASSLDGQGLNTEAFF
TRBV25-1	once	TRBD1	TRBJ2-1	TGTGCCAGCAGTAAGTGGACAGGGGGCATCTACAATGAGCAGTTCTTC	CASSKWTGGIYNEQFF
TRBV11-3	NA	TRBD1	TRBJ2-2	TGTGCCAGCAGCTTAGATTCTAACAGGGGTCCCGGGGAGCTGTTTTTT	CASSLDSNRGPGELFF
TRBV7-2	NA	NA	TRBJ1-1	TGTGCCAGCACTTACTTTCAGAACACTGAAGCTTTCTTT	CASTYFQNTEAFF
TRBV6-1	NA	TRBD2	TRBJ2-1	TGTGCCAGCAGTGAAGCACTGGGGCAGGGAGGGAATGAGCAGTTCTTC	CASSEALGQGGNEQFF
TRBV18	NA	TRBD1	TRBJ1-3	TGTGCCAGCTCACCAAAGGACAGGGGGCGGTACACCATATATTTT	CASSPKDRGRYTIYF
TRBV2	NA	NA	TRBJ2-7	TGTGCCAGCAGTGCCGGGACAACGACCTACGAGCAGTACTTC	CASSAGTTTYEQYF
TRBV7-2	few	TRBD1	TRBJ1-1	TGTGCCAGCAGCTGGCCACCGGGACAGGGGAACACTGAAGCTTTCTTT	CASSWPPGQGNTEAFF
TRBV7-9	NA	TRBD1	TRBJ1-1	TGTGCCAGCAGCTATGACGCAGGGGGCACTGAAGCTTTCTTT	CASSYDAGGTEAFF
TRBV7-2	NA	NA	TRBJ1-2	TGTGCCAGCAGCTTTACCACAGGGAACTATGGCTACACCTTC	CASSFTTGNYGYTF
TRBV30	NA	TRBD2	TRBJ2-1	TGTGCCGCTGTTCCAGCGGGGTCCTACAATGAGCAGTTCTTC	CAAVPAGSYNEQFF
TRBV2	NA	TRBD1	TRBJ1-5	TGTGCCAGCAGTGACAGGGGGAGGAATCAGCCCCAGCATTTT	CASSDRGRNQPQHF
TRBV19	NA	TRBD1	TRBJ1-3	TGTGCCAGTAGTCCTGGACAGGACCGCTCTGGAAACACCATATATTTT	CASSPGQDRSGNTIYF
TRBV18	NA	NA	TRBJ1-1	TGTGCCAGCTCACCTATGAGAGGCCCGAACACTGAAGCTTTCTTT	CASSPMRGPNTEAFF
TRBV6-5	once	NA	TRBJ1-1	TGTGCCAGCAGTTACGTCTCGAAGGGGCGCAAAGCTTTCTTT	CASSYVSKGRKAFF
TRBV9	NA	NA	TRBJ1-4	TGTGCCAGCAGCGTAGTTGGGGTGGGGCAGGGCCATGAAAAACTGTTTTTT	CASSVVGVGQGHEKLFF